This TCR beta chain emerged from a study of cytomegalovirus exposure and HLA in healthy donors. The CDR3 extends over 11 amino acids. Germline loops: CDR1 MNHEY, CDR2 SMNVEV (reference sequence). V trimming: 8 bases; J trimming: 7 bases; junction bases outside the gene matches: 1. PCR used 60 Vbeta primers and 13 Jbeta primers. This table comes from immunoSEQ multiplex PCR, and its TCRdb copy is limited to in-frame clones, with some not included. The sample records tens of thousands of clones, roughly 80% being singletons. This clone was seen a single time. The source is a girl aged 2 to 9 in good health and CMV-seropositive. The chain has TRBV27 and TRBJ2-1; 8 positions agree with TRBD1. The sample comprised PBMCs. The CDR3: CASQGANEQFF. CDR3 DNA: TGTGCCAGCCAGGGGGCAAATGAGCAGTTCTTC.